The clone carrying this T cell receptor beta chain showed up many times. Its antigen remains unidentified. RNA transcripts provided the source from which TCR beta CDR3 regions were amplified. The HTBI primer set was used in a first-round RT-PCR of the TCR CDR3. MiXCR, run by TCRdb on the multiplex PCR reads, gives a single entry per CDR3 protein. This sample has fewer than 550,000 distinct CDR3 sequences, with more than 15% found just once. The data derive from a study of T cells in Graves' hyperthyroidism and ophthalmopathy. Findings and caveats of the study: Most thyroid clonotypes expanded above 0.001 appeared in blood too. The model made its ophthalmopathy prediction, and onset followed a median about 6.8 months later.

Graves' hyperthyroidism showing no ophthalmopathy progression within 18 months was considered stable. Clinicians diagnosed patients from clinical symptoms, serum thyroxine and TRAb, thyroid ultrasound and orbital computed tomography. Trimming cost V 3 bases and J 3 bases, with 10 bases left between them. The CDR3 sequence is 14 residues long. The germline CDR1 and CDR2 sequences are SGHRS and YFSETQ. The sequence was obtained from a woman younger than 30 with Graves' hyperthyroidism. The gene calls are TRBV5-1 and TRBJ1-5, with D possibly matching TRBD1 (6 bases). The specimen sequenced was blood. CDR3 residues: CASSSGQPNQPQHF. CDR3 DNA sequence: TGCGCCAGCAGCTCAGGACAGCCCAATCAGCCCCAGCATTTT.